Listed below are T cell receptor beta chains from one sample, sequenced in a study of cytomegalovirus exposure and HLA in healthy donors. Some clones are missing from TCRdb's copy, which holds only in-frame ones; the method was immunoSEQ multiplex PCR. The sample includes about 90,000 clones, about three fifths of them seen just once. The sequencing sample was made of PBMCs. The receptors were gathered from a woman aged 30 to 39 in good health and CMV-seropositive. CDR3s include the opening cysteine and the closing phenylalanine or tryptophan. The order of the fields is J gene, clone size, V gene, CDR3 protein. The size of a clone is reported for some rows only, either as once, few or many, or as a class for expanded clones.

J gene: TRBJ1-6; clone size: -; V gene: TRBV14; CDR3 protein: CASSQTGALSPLHF
J gene: TRBJ2-5; clone size: -; V gene: TRBV5-1; CDR3 protein: CASSLGGGREETQYF
J gene: TRBJ1-2; clone size: -; V gene: TRBV18; CDR3 protein: CASSPSGGDYGYTF
J gene: TRBJ2-7; clone size: once; V gene: TRBV7-2; CDR3 protein: CASIDLGYEQYF
J gene: TRBJ2-7; clone size: -; V gene: TRBV11-1; CDR3 protein: CASSPGGWTYEQYF
J gene: TRBJ1-1; clone size: -; V gene: TRBV19; CDR3 protein: CASSLVPNTEAFF
J gene: TRBJ1-4; clone size: once; V gene: TRBV7-9; CDR3 protein: CASSLGREKTWDEKLFF
J gene: TRBJ1-3; clone size: -; V gene: TRBV19; CDR3 protein: CASTYRNSGAHGNTIYF
J gene: TRBJ2-7; clone size: -; V gene: TRBV6-6; CDR3 protein: CASSYSHATGSNEQYF
J gene: TRBJ2-3; clone size: -; V gene: TRBV10-3; CDR3 protein: CAIRGTSGGIDTQYF
J gene: TRBJ2-1; clone size: -; V gene: TRBV14; CDR3 protein: CASSQDWGQFF
J gene: TRBJ2-6; clone size: -; V gene: TRBV11-2; CDR3 protein: CASSPRTGELVGANVLTF
J gene: TRBJ1-5; clone size: once; V gene: TRBV5-1; CDR3 protein: CASSPSGLTHNQPQHF
J gene: TRBJ2-1; clone size: -; V gene: TRBV12-5; CDR3 protein: CASGLTSGYNNEQFF
J gene: TRBJ2-3; clone size: -; V gene: TRBV14; CDR3 protein: CASSLSTDTQYF
J gene: TRBJ2-7; clone size: -; V gene: TRBV19; CDR3 protein: CASSPQEGPYEQYF
J gene: TRBJ2-3; clone size: -; V gene: TRBV9; CDR3 protein: CASSEGGWRGGDTQYF
J gene: TRBJ1-2; clone size: -; V gene: TRBV28; CDR3 protein: CASSLILNYGYTF
J gene: TRBJ2-2; clone size: few; V gene: TRBV9; CDR3 protein: CASSGSISGELFF
J gene: TRBJ2-5; clone size: -; V gene: TRBV7-2; CDR3 protein: CASSLDRKETQYF
J gene: TRBJ1-2; clone size: -; V gene: TRBV27; CDR3 protein: CASRTGTGLYGYTF
J gene: TRBJ2-1; clone size: -; V gene: TRBV6-1; CDR3 protein: CASSEGGDEQFF
J gene: TRBJ2-5; clone size: few; V gene: TRBV7-9; CDR3 protein: CSSSSGMETQYF
J gene: TRBJ1-1; clone size: -; V gene: TRBV28; CDR3 protein: CASSSPVITEAFF
J gene: TRBJ1-4; clone size: few; V gene: TRBV5-1; CDR3 protein: CASSFQGQGSKKLFF
J gene: TRBJ2-7; clone size: -; V gene: TRBV7-8; CDR3 protein: CASSLGMGPTEQYF
J gene: TRBJ1-3; clone size: -; V gene: TRBV19; CDR3 protein: CASSMDRGGNTIYF
J gene: TRBJ2-7; clone size: -; V gene: TRBV10-3; CDR3 protein: CAISDRVYEQYF
J gene: TRBJ1-3; clone size: few; V gene: TRBV23-1; CDR3 protein: CASSRQGGNTIYF
J gene: TRBJ1-2; clone size: -; V gene: TRBV18; CDR3 protein: CASSPPMGQTNYGYTF
J gene: TRBJ2-7; clone size: -; V gene: TRBV30; CDR3 protein: CAWNRQRHRGEQYF
J gene: TRBJ2-3; clone size: -; V gene: TRBV7-2; CDR3 protein: CASRPSGGLARAQYF
J gene: TRBJ1-2; clone size: -; V gene: TRBV6-5; CDR3 protein: CASSYSATTYGYTF
J gene: TRBJ1-1; clone size: few; V gene: TRBV28; CDR3 protein: CASMRAGSLGTEAFF
J gene: TRBJ1-1; clone size: -; V gene: TRBV10-1; CDR3 protein: CASSVSRANTEAFF
J gene: TRBJ2-2; clone size: -; V gene: TRBV5-1; CDR3 protein: CASSSLTGTGSTGELFF
J gene: TRBJ1-1; clone size: few; V gene: TRBV4-1; CDR3 protein: CASSQPGGNIDTEAFF
J gene: TRBJ1-2; clone size: -; V gene: TRBV6-5; CDR3 protein: CASSGNRKNYGYTF
J gene: TRBJ2-5; clone size: -; V gene: TRBV5-1; CDR3 protein: CASSVGLQETQYF
J gene: TRBJ2-1; clone size: -; V gene: TRBV5-4; CDR3 protein: CASSLNRASYNEQFF
J gene: TRBJ1-5; clone size: -; V gene: TRBV5-6; CDR3 protein: CASSLFEGNQPQHF
J gene: TRBJ1-2; clone size: -; V gene: TRBV6-1; CDR3 protein: CASSGSHEANYGYTF
J gene: TRBJ1-2; clone size: -; V gene: TRBV28; CDR3 protein: CASTNNGQLYGYTF
J gene: TRBJ1-2; clone size: -; V gene: TRBV27; CDR3 protein: CASSSGQGDANYGYTF
J gene: TRBJ2-1; clone size: once; V gene: TRBV28; CDR3 protein: CASSGTSGPYNEQFF
J gene: TRBJ2-7; clone size: -; V gene: TRBV5-1; CDR3 protein: CASSIDTTYEQYF
J gene: TRBJ2-7; clone size: -; V gene: TRBV11-3; CDR3 protein: CASSWRDRLSYEQYF
J gene: TRBJ2-1; clone size: once; V gene: TRBV5-4; CDR3 protein: CASSSGLAGNEQFF
J gene: TRBJ1-2; clone size: -; V gene: TRBV6-6; CDR3 protein: CASTDRLGYGYTF
J gene: TRBJ1-3; clone size: -; V gene: TRBV28; CDR3 protein: CASRSWDSSGNTIYF
J gene: TRBJ1-1; clone size: -; V gene: TRBV7-6; CDR3 protein: CASSLAGTGVTEAFF